A single sample gave rise to the 8 T cell receptor beta chains below, sequenced in a study of cytomegalovirus exposure and HLA in healthy donors. Primers included in the PCR were 60 Vbeta and 13 Jbeta primers. Clones were read by immunoSEQ multiplex PCR, and TCRdb kept only the in-frame ones, dropping some. The data show 83,000 or so clones, 81% seen once. The specimen was PBMCs. The receptors were sampled from a woman in her 30s in good health and CMV-seronegative.

J is TRBJ2-1 and V is TRBV7-8, with 10 bases lining up with TRBD2. The CDR3 has 15 amino acids. Germline V gene lookup returns CDR1 SGHVS and CDR2 FQNEAQ. V trimming: 2 bases; J trimming: 8 bases; junction bases outside the gene matches: 6. The chain's CDR3 is CASSLIASGSDEQFF. The DNA of the CDR3 is TGTGCCAGCAGCTTAATCGCTAGCGGGAGCGATGAGCAGTTCTTC.

A single count supports this clone. V is TRBV7-9 and J is TRBJ2-1; 9 nucleotides line up with TRBD2. Trimming cost V 5 bases and J 0 bases; bases outside gene matches: 5. The CDR3 runs to 16 residues. Germline V CDR1 and CDR2: SEHNR, FQNEAQ (reference sequence). CDR3 sequence (DNA): TGTGCCAGCAGCGCGCGACTAGCGGTCTCCTACAATGAGCAGTTCTTC. Its translation is CASSARLAVSYNEQFF.

The genes are TRBV7-2 and TRBJ2-2; 8 bases align to TRBD2. CDR1 is SGHTA, CDR2 FQGNSA, per germline. The CDR3 spans 14 residues. J was trimmed by 6 bases and V by 5 bases; bases with no gene match: 5. The CDR3 sequence is CASSVLLAAGELFF. CDR3 DNA: TGTGCCAGCAGCGTCCTACTAGCGGCCGGGGAGCTGTTTTTT.

This clone was observed once. Here the CDR3 reads CASSGHRWAYEQYF. CDR3 sequence (DNA): TGTGCCAGCAGCGGACACCGATGGGCCTACGAGCAGTACTTC. The genes are TRBV6-1 and TRBJ2-7, with D possibly being TRBD1 (5 bases). Trimming took 6 bases from V and 2 from J, leaving 14 bases between them. Germline values: CDR1 MNHNS, CDR2 SASEGT. The CDR3 has 14 amino acids.

V gene TRBV18 combines with J gene TRBJ2-7, with a possible D match to TRBD2 (6 bases). Trimming removed 8 bases at V and 0 bases at J, with 11 bases between. CDR1 is KGHSH and CDR2 is LQKENI in the germline V gene. The CDR3 extends over 13 amino acids. CDR3 DNA: TGTGCCAGCGGTGGGGGGAGCTCCTACGAGCAGTACTTC. Residues: CASGGGSSYEQYF.

CDR3: CASSPLGGGPADTQYF. In DNA form, the CDR3 reads TGTGCCAGCTCACCACTTGGGGGAGGGCCCGCAGATACGCAGTATTTT. This sequence joins TRBV18 and TRBJ2-3, with TRBD2 matching over 7 bases. This CDR3 comprises 16 residues. Germline-derived CDR1 and CDR2 are KGHSH and LQKENI. Losses at the gene ends were 1 base for V and 4 bases for J; bases not matched to a gene: 8.

The chain carries TRBV30 and TRBJ1-6; TRBD1 matches 9 bases. With V trimmed by 3 bases and J by 7 bases, 7 bases remained unmatched. The CDR3 is made up of 15 amino acids. The germline V gene has CDR1 GTSNPN and CDR2 SVGIG (reference sequence). DNA of the CDR3: TGTGCCTGGAGGAGACAGGGGGTATTGAATTCACCCCTCCACTTT. Protein product: CAWRRQGVLNSPLHF.

The chain carries TRBV18 and TRBJ2-3, with D maybe TRBD1 (5 bases). The CDR3 loop spans 15 amino acids. Trimming left V 2 bases short and J 0 bases short, with 9 bases between. Germline V lookup: CDR1 KGHSH, CDR2 LQKENI. The CDR3 DNA follows: TGTGCCAGCTCACCAGAAGGGGTTAGCACAGATACGCAGTATTTT. Translation: CASSPEGVSTDTQYF.